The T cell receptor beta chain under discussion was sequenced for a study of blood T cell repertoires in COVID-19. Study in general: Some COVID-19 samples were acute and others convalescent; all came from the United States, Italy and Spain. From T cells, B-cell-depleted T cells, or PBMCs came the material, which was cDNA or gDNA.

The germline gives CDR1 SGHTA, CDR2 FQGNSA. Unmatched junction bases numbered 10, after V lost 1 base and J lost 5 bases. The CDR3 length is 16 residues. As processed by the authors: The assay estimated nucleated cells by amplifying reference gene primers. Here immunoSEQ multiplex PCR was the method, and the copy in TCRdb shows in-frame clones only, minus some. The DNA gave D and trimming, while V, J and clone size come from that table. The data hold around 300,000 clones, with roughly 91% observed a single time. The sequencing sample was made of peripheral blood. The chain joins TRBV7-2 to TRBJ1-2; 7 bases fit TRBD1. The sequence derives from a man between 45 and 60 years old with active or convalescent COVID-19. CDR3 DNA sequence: TGTGCCAGCAGCTTAGTCGGCCAGCCAGGGGGGTATGGCTACACCTTC. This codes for CASSLVGQPGGYGYTF.